The rows below give T cell receptor beta chains drawn from one sample of a study of T cells in Graves' hyperthyroidism and ophthalmopathy. TCRdb reprocessed the multiplex PCR reads via MiXCR and lists one record per CDR3 protein. Of 300,000 to 450,000 distinct CDR3 sequences listed, around 25% are singletons. The specimen was blood. The receptors derive from a man between 45 and 60 years old with Graves' hyperthyroidism. Both conserved end residues are part of each CDR3. The D gene is left open where the match is weak. The size entry is marked missing in some rows and otherwise reads once, few, many or a size class.

v_gene: TRBV5-1; d_gene: TRBD2; j_gene: TRBJ2-5; abundance: NA; CDR3nt: TGCGCCAGCAGACCAATAGCGGGAGGCGTGAAGGAGACCCAGTACTTC; CDR3aa: CASRPIAGGVKETQYF
v_gene: TRBV6-1; d_gene: TRBD1; j_gene: TRBJ2-4; abundance: few; CDR3nt: TGTGCCAGCAGCGCGGGGACAGGGGGAGGCAAAAACATTCAGTACTTC; CDR3aa: CASSAGTGGGKNIQYF
v_gene: TRBV28; d_gene: NA; j_gene: TRBJ2-1; abundance: many; CDR3nt: TGTGCCAGCAGTTTGATAGGGGGGGCATCCTACAATGAGCAGTTCTTC; CDR3aa: CASSLIGGASYNEQFF
v_gene: TRBV6-1; d_gene: TRBD2; j_gene: TRBJ2-7; abundance: NA; CDR3nt: TGTGCCAGCAGTTATAGGGCGGGAGACGAGCAGTACTTC; CDR3aa: CASSYRAGDEQYF
v_gene: TRBV18; d_gene: NA; j_gene: TRBJ1-1; abundance: many; CDR3nt: TGTGCCAGCTCACCACCGGGTCGCCGGGACACTGAAGCTTTCTTT; CDR3aa: CASSPPGRRDTEAFF
v_gene: TRBV12-3/TRBV12-4; d_gene: TRBD2; j_gene: TRBJ2-1; abundance: NA; CDR3nt: TGTGCCAGCATCCGGGTATTAGCGGGAGGTGAGGAGCAGTTCTTC; CDR3aa: CASIRVLAGGEEQFF
v_gene: TRBV7-3; d_gene: NA; j_gene: TRBJ2-2; abundance: few; CDR3nt: TGTGCCAGCAGCCTTCAGGGGACAGCGGGAGCCACCGGGGAGCTGTTTTTT; CDR3aa: CASSLQGTAGATGELFF
v_gene: TRBV11-3; d_gene: NA; j_gene: TRBJ2-7; abundance: many; CDR3nt: TGTGCCAGCAGCTTAACCGGGGCCGAGCAGTACTTC; CDR3aa: CASSLTGAEQYF
v_gene: TRBV18; d_gene: NA; j_gene: TRBJ2-3; abundance: NA; CDR3nt: TGTGCCAGCTCACCATTTTGGTCTAGCCAGGGCACAGATACGCAGTATTTT; CDR3aa: CASSPFWSSQGTDTQYF
v_gene: TRBV3-1; d_gene: NA; j_gene: TRBJ2-5; abundance: NA; CDR3nt: TGTGCCAGCAGCCAAGATTCGACCCGAGGGGAGACCCAGTACTTC; CDR3aa: CASSQDSTRGETQYF
v_gene: TRBV24-1; d_gene: TRBD1; j_gene: TRBJ1-1; abundance: NA; CDR3nt: TGTGCCACCAGTGATTGGACAACAGGGGGCACTGAAGCTTTCTTT; CDR3aa: CATSDWTTGGTEAFF
v_gene: TRBV11-2; d_gene: TRBD1; j_gene: TRBJ2-7; abundance: few; CDR3nt: TGTGCCAGCAGCGCCGGACAGGGATCGTCCTGGGAGCAGTACTTC; CDR3aa: CASSAGQGSSWEQYF
v_gene: TRBV5-1; d_gene: TRBD2; j_gene: TRBJ2-1; abundance: NA; CDR3nt: TGCGCCAGCAGCTACGGCGGGAGGGGCGATGAGCAGTTCTTC; CDR3aa: CASSYGGRGDEQFF
v_gene: TRBV19; d_gene: NA; j_gene: TRBJ2-7; abundance: few; CDR3nt: TGTGCCAGTAGTTTCCGACTAGGTTCCTACGAGCAGTACTTC; CDR3aa: CASSFRLGSYEQYF
v_gene: TRBV7-3; d_gene: NA; j_gene: TRBJ2-1; abundance: many; CDR3nt: TGTGCCAGCAGCTCAGGGGGGAGCCTCAATGAGCAGTTCTTC; CDR3aa: CASSSGGSLNEQFF
v_gene: TRBV7-3; d_gene: NA; j_gene: TRBJ2-1; abundance: few; CDR3nt: TGTGCCAGCAGCCATAGCGGAAACTCCTACAATGAGCAGTTCTTC; CDR3aa: CASSHSGNSYNEQFF
v_gene: TRBV2; d_gene: NA; j_gene: TRBJ2-7; abundance: many; CDR3nt: TGTGCCAGCAGTTATCATCCGGGACCTGGGGCTGGGGAGCAGTACTTC; CDR3aa: CASSYHPGPGAGEQYF
v_gene: TRBV28; d_gene: TRBD2; j_gene: TRBJ2-1; abundance: many; CDR3nt: TGTGCCAGCAGTGGACTAGCGGGAGTAGGGTACAATGAGCAGTTCTTC; CDR3aa: CASSGLAGVGYNEQFF
v_gene: TRBV4-2; d_gene: TRBD1; j_gene: TRBJ2-7; abundance: few; CDR3nt: TGTGCCAGCAGCCAAGACGACAGGGGATACGAGCAGTACTTC; CDR3aa: CASSQDDRGYEQYF
v_gene: TRBV28; d_gene: NA; j_gene: TRBJ1-5; abundance: NA; CDR3nt: TGTGCCAGCAGTTTGGGTTGGCGAAATCAGCCCCAGCATTTT; CDR3aa: CASSLGWRNQPQHF
v_gene: TRBV3-1; d_gene: TRBD2; j_gene: TRBJ2-1; abundance: many; CDR3nt: TGTGCCAGCAGCCTCCGCACGGGAGGGCCCGGGAATGAGCAGTTCTTC; CDR3aa: CASSLRTGGPGNEQFF
v_gene: TRBV29-1; d_gene: NA; j_gene: TRBJ1-1; abundance: NA; CDR3nt: TGCAGCGTCCGGGACAAGGACACTGAAGCTTTCTTT; CDR3aa: CSVRDKDTEAFF
v_gene: TRBV18; d_gene: NA; j_gene: TRBJ2-7; abundance: NA; CDR3nt: TGTGCCAGCTCACCAGTGGACAACTCCTACGAGCAGTACTTC; CDR3aa: CASSPVDNSYEQYF
v_gene: TRBV11-2; d_gene: TRBD1; j_gene: TRBJ2-1; abundance: many; CDR3nt: TGTGCCAGCAGCTTACCAGGGACAGGGGGATATGAGCAGTTCTTC; CDR3aa: CASSLPGTGGYEQFF
v_gene: TRBV4-1; d_gene: NA; j_gene: TRBJ2-7; abundance: NA; CDR3nt: TGCGCCAGCAGCGATCGGACCCTGAGCTCCTACGAGCAGTACTTC; CDR3aa: CASSDRTLSSYEQYF
v_gene: TRBV6-1; d_gene: NA; j_gene: TRBJ1-2; abundance: NA; CDR3nt: TGTGCCAGCAGTGAAGGGACATTAGCCATTAACTATGGCTACACCTTC; CDR3aa: CASSEGTLAINYGYTF
v_gene: TRBV12-3/TRBV12-4; d_gene: TRBD1; j_gene: TRBJ2-7; abundance: few; CDR3nt: TGTGCCAGCAGTTCCCGACAGGGGGTTGGCTACGAGCAGTACTTC; CDR3aa: CASSSRQGVGYEQYF
v_gene: TRBV20-1; d_gene: TRBD1; j_gene: TRBJ2-7; abundance: few; CDR3nt: TGCAGTGCTAGCGTCGGACAGGACGAGCAGTACTTC; CDR3aa: CSASVGQDEQYF
v_gene: TRBV7-9; d_gene: NA; j_gene: TRBJ2-3; abundance: many; CDR3nt: TGTGCCAGCAGCTTGGAGGGGGTCACAATCACAGATACGCAGTATTTT; CDR3aa: CASSLEGVTITDTQYF
v_gene: TRBV7-3; d_gene: TRBD2; j_gene: TRBJ2-1; abundance: few; CDR3nt: TGTGCCAGCAGCCTAACGGGAGGATACAATGAGCAGTTCTTC; CDR3aa: CASSLTGGYNEQFF
v_gene: TRBV6-1; d_gene: NA; j_gene: TRBJ2-3; abundance: NA; CDR3nt: TGTGCCAGCAGTGGGGCAAGGCTAGGGACAGATACGCAGTATTTT; CDR3aa: CASSGARLGTDTQYF
v_gene: TRBV24-1; d_gene: TRBD1; j_gene: TRBJ2-7; abundance: few; CDR3nt: TGTGCCACCAGTGATTCGGGACAGGGGAAACACGAGCAGTACTTC; CDR3aa: CATSDSGQGKHEQYF
v_gene: TRBV28; d_gene: TRBD1; j_gene: TRBJ2-7; abundance: many; CDR3nt: TGTGCCAGCGTAGGGACAGTCCAGGCCGAGCAGTACTTC; CDR3aa: CASVGTVQAEQYF
v_gene: TRBV12-3/TRBV12-4; d_gene: TRBD1; j_gene: TRBJ2-3; abundance: many; CDR3nt: TGTGCCAGCAGTTCCGGGACAGGGGGCACAGATACGCAGTATTTT; CDR3aa: CASSSGTGGTDTQYF
v_gene: TRBV6-1; d_gene: NA; j_gene: TRBJ2-2; abundance: NA; CDR3nt: TGTGCCGCAAGGAGTAACGCGAACACCGGGGAGCTGTTTTTT; CDR3aa: CAARSNANTGELFF
v_gene: TRBV12-3/TRBV12-4; d_gene: NA; j_gene: TRBJ1-1; abundance: many; CDR3nt: TGTGCCAGCAGTTTAGATCGAACGACATTTAACACTGAAGCTTTCTTT; CDR3aa: CASSLDRTTFNTEAFF
v_gene: TRBV5-4; d_gene: NA; j_gene: TRBJ2-1; abundance: NA; CDR3nt: TGTGCCAGCAGCCACAAACCCCTGACAGTATACAATGAGCAGTTCTTC; CDR3aa: CASSHKPLTVYNEQFF
v_gene: TRBV11-3; d_gene: TRBD1; j_gene: TRBJ2-1; abundance: many; CDR3nt: TGTGCCAGCAGCTTAGAGGGACAGGGAACTGAGCAGTTCTTC; CDR3aa: CASSLEGQGTEQFF
v_gene: TRBV5-1; d_gene: TRBD2; j_gene: TRBJ2-7; abundance: few; CDR3nt: TGCGCCAGCAGCTTAACTAGCGGCACGCCCTACGAGCAGTACTTC; CDR3aa: CASSLTSGTPYEQYF
v_gene: TRBV28; d_gene: NA; j_gene: TRBJ1-1; abundance: NA; CDR3nt: TGTGCCATAAGGGGAAACACTGAAGCTTTCTTT; CDR3aa: CAIRGNTEAFF
v_gene: TRBV29-1; d_gene: TRBD1; j_gene: TRBJ2-7; abundance: NA; CDR3nt: TGCAGCGTTACCCCGACAGGGGCGTTGGCCTACGAGCAGTACTTC; CDR3aa: CSVTPTGALAYEQYF
v_gene: TRBV9; d_gene: NA; j_gene: TRBJ2-3; abundance: NA; CDR3nt: TGTGCCAGCAGCGCGCGAATCAGGGCGGGAACAGATACGCAGTATTTT; CDR3aa: CASSARIRAGTDTQYF
v_gene: TRBV7-9; d_gene: NA; j_gene: TRBJ2-5; abundance: NA; CDR3nt: TGTGCCAGCAGCTCCTTCGGGGCGGAAAAAGAGACCCAGTACTTC; CDR3aa: CASSSFGAEKETQYF
v_gene: TRBV27; d_gene: TRBD2; j_gene: TRBJ2-3; abundance: NA; CDR3nt: TGTGCCAGCTCACCGCGGGGGGCCGGAACTGGTGCCACAGATACGCAGTATTTT; CDR3aa: CASSPRGAGTGATDTQYF
v_gene: TRBV7-3; d_gene: TRBD2; j_gene: TRBJ2-1; abundance: few; CDR3nt: TGTGCCAGCAGCGATACTAGCGATGCTGATGAGCAGTTCTTC; CDR3aa: CASSDTSDADEQFF
v_gene: TRBV7-2; d_gene: TRBD2; j_gene: TRBJ2-1; abundance: few; CDR3nt: TGTGCCAGCAGTCCCGGACTAGACAGCAATGAGCAGTTCTTC; CDR3aa: CASSPGLDSNEQFF
v_gene: TRBV6-1; d_gene: TRBD1; j_gene: TRBJ2-3; abundance: few; CDR3nt: TGTGCCAGCAGTGAACCCAAGAGGTTGGACAGGGTTCAAGATACGCAGTATTTT; CDR3aa: CASSEPKRLDRVQDTQYF
v_gene: TRBV29-1; d_gene: TRBD1; j_gene: TRBJ2-3; abundance: NA; CDR3nt: TGCAGCGTTGAAGGACAGGGGGATACGCAGTATTTT; CDR3aa: CSVEGQGDTQYF
v_gene: TRBV2; d_gene: NA; j_gene: TRBJ2-1; abundance: NA; CDR3nt: TGTGCCAGTCTACCGGGACTGGAATACAATGAGCAGTTCTTC; CDR3aa: CASLPGLEYNEQFF
v_gene: TRBV27; d_gene: NA; j_gene: TRBJ2-1; abundance: few; CDR3nt: TGTGCCAGCAGTTTATTGAGTCAGGGCGTTCTCAATGAGCAGTTCTTC; CDR3aa: CASSLLSQGVLNEQFF
v_gene: TRBV7-2; d_gene: NA; j_gene: TRBJ1-5; abundance: few; CDR3nt: TGTGCCAGCAGCTTAAGCATCTTAGGGGCGCTTAGAGGGGACCAGCCCCAGCATTTT; CDR3aa: CASSLSILGALRGDQPQHF
v_gene: TRBV3-1; d_gene: NA; j_gene: TRBJ2-7; abundance: NA; CDR3nt: TGTGCCAGCAGCCAAGATCTCCCTGGGTCCGAGCAGTACTTC; CDR3aa: CASSQDLPGSEQYF
v_gene: TRBV12-3/TRBV12-4; d_gene: TRBD1; j_gene: TRBJ1-2; abundance: NA; CDR3nt: TGTGCCAGCAGTCCCCGACAGGGTAAGAAGATCTATGGCTACACCTTC; CDR3aa: CASSPRQGKKIYGYTF
v_gene: TRBV11-2; d_gene: NA; j_gene: TRBJ1-2; abundance: many; CDR3nt: TGTGCCAGCAGCTTAGACGTTGGCAGCTATGGCTACACCTTC; CDR3aa: CASSLDVGSYGYTF
v_gene: TRBV6-1; d_gene: TRBD2; j_gene: TRBJ2-5; abundance: NA; CDR3nt: TGTGCCAGCAGTGAAGGGATCACTAGCGGACAAGAGACCCAGTACTTC; CDR3aa: CASSEGITSGQETQYF
v_gene: TRBV6-2/TRBV6-3; d_gene: NA; j_gene: TRBJ1-2; abundance: NA; CDR3nt: TGTGCCACCCTTAAGGACTATGGCTACACCTTC; CDR3aa: CATLKDYGYTF
v_gene: TRBV11-2; d_gene: NA; j_gene: TRBJ2-3; abundance: NA; CDR3nt: TGTGCCAGCAGCCCCCGACCTAGAGCTAGCACAGATACGCAGTATTTT; CDR3aa: CASSPRPRASTDTQYF